This T cell receptor (beta chain) was identified during a study of blood T cell repertoires in COVID-19. At the level of the study: The samples span acute and convalescent COVID-19 from the United States, Italy and Spain. Sample material is recorded as cDNA or gDNA derived from T cells, B-cell-depleted T cells, or PBMCs.

Original analysis: Reference gene primer amplification yielded estimated nucleated cell counts. Produced via immunoSEQ multiplex PCR; TCRdb's table is partial and in-frame only. That table is the source of V, J and clone size, and D and trimming were worked out from the DNA. Of around 250,000 clones listed, 88% are singletons. The germline V gene has CDR1 MNHNY and CDR2 SVGAGI (reference sequence). V shed 2 bases, J shed 5 bases, and the junction held 7 bases outside the gene matches. This CDR3 has 15 residues. The chain has TRBV6-6 and TRBJ1-2; 8 nucleotides align to TRBD1. This TCR derives from a human donor in a cohort sampled during active COVID-19. The sample was peripheral blood. The CDR3 nucleotides are TGTGCCAGCAGTTACACCACAGGGGGTACTTATGGCTACACCTTC. Residues: CASSYTTGGTYGYTF.